The source of this T cell receptor (beta chain) is a study of T cell responses to AZD1222 COVID-19 vaccine. As concerns this clone: Its antigen remains unknown.

Study results and limitations: Among spike-specific TCRs, nearly half reportedly target unmutated variant regions. Regions 160-218 and 743-854 dominated among vaccine-associated CD4 TCRs spanning spike. At baseline, seropositivity was found in only 5 to 7 AZD1222 recipients. Possibly, clonal diversity was underestimated; donors were largely white British and included more females.

The CDR3 contains 14 residues. The ends were cut back, 6 bases at V and 3 bases at J, with 15 bases in the middle. Germline CDR1 and CDR2: SQVTM and ANQGSEA. Generated by immunoSEQ multiplex PCR, the TCRdb table keeps only in-frame clones and is missing some. The sample has roughly 140,000 clones; around 91% are singletons. The genes are TRBV29-1 and TRBJ2-1; D remains unclear. This TCR derives from an adult in good health. The sample was peripheral blood, taken on day 0 of AZD1222 vaccination. CDR3 sequence: CSVRTVPNYNEQFF. DNA for the CDR3: TGCAGCGTGAGGACGGTGCCCAACTACAATGAGCAGTTCTTC.